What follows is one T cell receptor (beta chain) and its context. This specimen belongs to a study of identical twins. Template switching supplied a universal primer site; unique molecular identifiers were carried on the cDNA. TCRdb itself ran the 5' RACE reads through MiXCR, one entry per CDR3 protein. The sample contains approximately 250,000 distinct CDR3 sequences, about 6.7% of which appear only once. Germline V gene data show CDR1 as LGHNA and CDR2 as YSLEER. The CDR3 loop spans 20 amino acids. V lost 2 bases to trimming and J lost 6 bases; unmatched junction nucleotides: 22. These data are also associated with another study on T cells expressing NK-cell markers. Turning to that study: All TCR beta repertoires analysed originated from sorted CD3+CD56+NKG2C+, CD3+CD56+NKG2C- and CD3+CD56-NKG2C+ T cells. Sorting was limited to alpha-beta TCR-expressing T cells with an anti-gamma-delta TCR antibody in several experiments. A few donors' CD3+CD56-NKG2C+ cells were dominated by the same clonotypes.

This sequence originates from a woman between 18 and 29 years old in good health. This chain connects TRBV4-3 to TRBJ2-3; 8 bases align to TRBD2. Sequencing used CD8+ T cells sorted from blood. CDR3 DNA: TGCGCCAGCAGCCAATCCACCCTTCCTAGCGGGCCTAAGTGGGATGATACGCAGTATTTT. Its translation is CASSQSTLPSGPKWDDTQYF.